Presented here are 19 T cell receptor beta chains from one specimen sequenced in a study of radiotherapy plus CTLA-4 blockade in lung cancer. Sequencing used immunoSEQ multiplex PCR; TCRdb keeps in-frame clones, though not all of them. Of about 80,000 clones listed, 78% were seen once; the top ten hold under 25%. Material: peripheral blood, obtained from a patient treated with radiotherapy plus ipilimumab. Every receptor here comes from a human donor with non-small cell lung cancer whose response to radiotherapy plus ipilimumab could not be evaluated. Some clones in this sample may be carry-over from other donors' samples.

This chain connects TRBV2 to TRBJ1-5; possible D gene TRBD1, 6 bases. The CDR3 extends over 14 amino acids. Per the germline V gene, CDR1 is SNHLY and CDR2 is FYNNEI. Trimming took 6 bases from V and 3 from J, leaving 12 bases between them. The CDR3 coding sequence is TGTGCCAGCAGGGAGGACAGAGTCAATCAGCCCCAGCATTTT. Translated, it gives CASREDRVNQPQHF.

The chain employs TRBV6-5 and TRBJ1-1; TRBD1 matches at 8 bases. The CDR3 covers 13 residues. Unmatched junction bases numbered 6, after V lost 5 bases and J lost 7 bases. The V gene's germline CDR1 is MNHEY and CDR2 SVGAGI. CDR3 loop: CASSRQGRNEAFF. CDR3 bases: TGTGCCAGCAGTCGACAGGGGAGGAATGAAGCTTTCTTT.

Regarding this clone: At one end the junction does not follow the germline gene, possibly because of a read error. V gene TRBV28 combines with J gene TRBJ1-2; 7 bases align to TRBD1. CDR1 is MDHEN, CDR2 SYDVKM, per germline. The CDR3 sequence is 11 residues long. The CDR3 is CASIRGQSYSF. CDR3 nucleotide sequence: TGTGCCAGCATCAGGGGACAGTCTTACTCCTTC.

This sequence joins TRBV5-6 and TRBJ2-7, with 9 bases aligning to TRBD1. J gave up 2 bases and V 4 bases, and 7 bases lay outside the gene matches. The germline CDR1 and CDR2 sequences are SGHDT and YYEEEE. CDR3 length: 15 residues. CDR3 DNA sequence: TGTGCCAGCAGCGTTGGGACAGGGAGGGCCTACGAGCAGTACTTC. Its protein product is CASSVGTGRAYEQYF.

V gene TRBV6-5 combines with J gene TRBJ2-1, with TRBD1 identical over 9 bases. The junction had 2 bases not matched to a gene; V was cut back by 0 bases and J by 2 bases. Per germline, CDR1 MNHEY and CDR2 SVGAGI. The CDR3 runs to 16 residues. DNA for the CDR3: TGTGCCAGCAGTTACTCGGGACAGGGCACCTACAATGAGCAGTTCTTC. Encoded protein: CASSYSGQGTYNEQFF.

In its sample, this clone was seen a few times. The chain recombines TRBV4-3 with TRBJ2-3; 7 nucleotides match TRBD2. Germline loops: CDR1 LGHNA, CDR2 YSLEER. With V trimmed by 3 bases and J by 0 bases, 9 bases remained unmatched. This CDR3 comprises 17 residues. CDR3 loop: CASSHAPGGSSTDTQYF. The CDR3 nucleotides are TGCGCCAGCAGCCATGCCCCGGGGGGATCTAGCACAGATACGCAGTATTTT.

This chain connects TRBV6-5 to TRBJ2-7; TRBD1 is a possible D gene (6 bases). CDR3 length: 13 amino acids. V was trimmed by 4 bases and J by 3 bases, leaving 10 bases between them. CDR1 is MNHEY, CDR2 SVGAGI, per germline. The CDR3: CASSSQDSYEQYF. The CDR3 DNA sequence: TGTGCCAGCAGTTCCCAGGACAGCTACGAGCAGTACTTC.

This clone is a singleton in its sample. This chain links TRBV6-1 with TRBJ2-7; maybe TRBD1 (6 bases). The CDR3 contains 14 residues. Germline assignment: CDR1 MNHNS and CDR2 SASEGT. The V gene lost 3 bases and the J gene lost 1 base, with 10 bases spanning the gap. The CDR3 reads CASSERGTSYEQYF. The CDR3 DNA sequence: TGTGCCAGCAGTGAGAGGGGGACGTCCTACGAGCAGTACTTC.

The sample holds one count of this clone. The junction does not match germline at one end; this may be a read error. V is TRBV7-7 and J is TRBJ1-4; TRBD1 matches at 7 bases. The CDR3 runs 13 residues. Germline V gene data show CDR1 as SSHAT and CDR2 as FNYEAQ (reference sequence). The CDR3 sequence: CASSFNRGEKLFF. In nucleotides, the CDR3 is TGTGCTAGCAGCTTTAACAGGGGTGAAAAACTGTTTTTT.

This chain joins TRBV7-2 and TRBJ2-2; D possibly corresponds to TRBD1 (5 bases). Germline V gene lookup returns CDR1 SGHTA and CDR2 FQGNSA. Trimming pared 1 base from V and 4 bases from J, leaving 7 bases between. This CDR3 is built from 14 residues. CDR3 residues: CASSLEGFTGELFF. CDR3 coding DNA: TGTGCCAGCAGCTTAGAGGGGTTCACCGGGGAGCTGTTTTTT.

This chain links TRBV19 with TRBJ2-7, with 11 bases that match TRBD1. Trimming cost V 5 bases and J 7 bases; bases outside gene matches: 10. Germline CDR1 reads LNHDA; CDR2 reads SQIVND (reference sequence). This CDR3 has 15 amino acids. CDR3 nucleotide sequence: TGTGCCAGTAGTGACCGGACAGGGGGCTCTCGGGAGCAGTACTTC. Its protein is CASSDRTGGSREQYF.

V gene TRBV13 combines with J gene TRBJ2-3; 9 nucleotides agree with TRBD1. Germline V gene data show CDR1 as PRHDT and CDR2 as FYEKMQ (reference sequence). The CDR3 extends over 16 amino acids. The ends lost 4 bases at V and 1 base at J; junction bases unmatched: 6. The CDR3 DNA sequence: TGTGCCAGCAGCTGGAAGGACAGGGGCCGCACAGATACGCAGTATTTT. Protein: CASSWKDRGRTDTQYF.

V is TRBV5-1 and J is TRBJ2-2, with D tentatively TRBD2 (6 bases). V gave up 4 bases and J gave up 1 base, with 11 bases separating them. The CDR3 has 15 amino acids. Germline V lookup: CDR1 SGHRS, CDR2 YFSETQ. CDR3 amino acids: CASSGGSGNTGELFF. As DNA, the CDR3 is TGCGCCAGCAGCGGAGGTAGCGGGAACACCGGGGAGCTGTTTTTT.

The rearrangement links TRBV5-5 to TRBJ2-2, with D hard to call. Deletions cut 1 base from V and 7 bases from J, with 8 bases between. The CDR3 loop spans 13 amino acids. CDR1 SGHKS and CDR2 YYEKEE come from the germline V gene (reference sequence). The CDR3 DNA sequence: TGTGCCAGCAGCTTGTTCGCGGACGGGGAGCTGTTTTTT. It codes for CASSLFADGELFF.

The gene calls are TRBV7-9 and TRBJ2-1; no clear D. Trimming cost V 1 base and J 8 bases, with 18 bases left between them. The CDR3 loop spans 16 amino acids. The germline V gene has CDR1 SEHNR and CDR2 FQNEAQ (reference sequence). The CDR3 DNA is TGTGCCAGCAGCTTAGGTATCAGCGCCTCTGTGCATGAGCAGTTCTTC. Its protein product is CASSLGISASVHEQFF.

This clone came up a few times. The V gene is TRBV19, the J gene TRBJ1-2; 8 bases line up with TRBD1. J gave up 3 bases and V 4 bases, and 13 bases lay outside the gene matches. This CDR3 is built from 17 residues. Germline V gene sequence: CDR1 LNHDA, CDR2 SQIVND (reference sequence). CDR3 DNA sequence: TGTGCCAGTAGTACCCGACAGGGGAATTCAGAAGACTATGGCTACACCTTC. Its translation: CASSTRQGNSEDYGYTF.

This clone was recorded once. CDR3 protein: CASSQRTGHFSYEQYF. CDR3 nucleotide sequence: TGTGCCAGCAGCCAACGGACAGGGCACTTCTCCTACGAGCAGTACTTC. V gene TRBV4-2 combines with J gene TRBJ2-7, with 8 bases fitting TRBD1. After removal of 2 bases from V and 0 bases from J, the junction contained 6 bases not matched to a gene. Germline V gene lookup returns CDR1 LGHNA and CDR2 YNFKEQ. CDR3 length equals 16 residues.

The J gene is TRBJ2-7, the V gene TRBV27; TRBD2 agrees at 12 bases. The CDR3 covers 15 residues. The trim removed 2 bases at V and 5 bases at J, leaving 4 bases unmatched. Germline-derived CDR1 and CDR2 are MNHEY and SMNVEV (reference sequence). Here the CDR3 DNA reads TGTGCCAGCAGTTTAAGACTAGCGGGGGTTCACGAGCAGTACTTC. The encoded protein is CASSLRLAGVHEQYF.

The chain combines TRBV7-9 with TRBJ1-6, with D possibly being TRBD1 (5 bases). The CDR3 is 15 amino acids. Per the germline V gene, CDR1 is SEHNR and CDR2 is FQNEAQ (reference sequence). Trimming took 6 bases from V and 4 from J, leaving 13 bases between them. In DNA form, the CDR3 reads TGTGCCAGCAGTCGGGAGGGACTATATAATTCACCCCTCCACTTT. It translates to CASSREGLYNSPLHF.